Shown below are 10 T cell receptor beta chains from a single sample sequenced in a study of OX40 agonist ivuxolimab in advanced cancers. Produced via immunoSEQ multiplex PCR; TCRdb's table is partial and in-frame only. The data show 50,000 to 75,000 clones, over 80% seen once. This specimen consisted of CD4+ or CD8+ T cells sorted from blood, obtained in a trial of the OX40 agonist ivuxolimab. These TCRs come from an adult with an advanced solid tumor such as melanoma, head and neck, liver or kidney cancer.

The J gene is TRBJ1-1, the V gene TRBV5-4; D might be TRBD1 (6 bases). CDR1 SGHNT and CDR2 YYREEE come from the germline V gene (reference sequence). Trimming took 1 base from V and 1 from J, leaving 11 bases between them. This CDR3 contains 15 residues. This CDR3 reads CASSLSGGWNTEAFF. CDR3 nucleotide sequence: TGTGCCAGCAGCTTGAGCGGGGGCTGGAACACTGAAGCTTTCTTT.

V is TRBV2 and J is TRBJ2-5; possible D gene TRBD1, 6 bases. Trimming stripped 7 bases from V and 1 base from J, with 10 bases between. The CDR3 has 13 residues. Germline V gives CDR1 SNHLY, CDR2 FYNNEI. DNA of the CDR3: TGTGCCAGCAAGCGACAGGCCCAAGAGACCCAGTACTTC. Translated, it gives CASKRQAQETQYF.

The chain has TRBV6-5 and TRBJ2-3; tentative D call: TRBD2 (5 bases). V lost 0 bases, J lost 4 bases, and 5 bases lay in between. Germline V lookup: CDR1 MNHEY, CDR2 SVGAGI. This CDR3 spans 13 amino acids. The CDR3 spells CASSYSRADTQYF. CDR3 sequence (DNA): TGTGCCAGCAGTTACTCGAGGGCAGATACGCAGTATTTT.

The rearrangement joins TRBV6-6 to TRBJ2-3; D remains unclear. Germline lookup yields CDR1 MNHNY and CDR2 SVGAGI (reference sequence). There are 13 residues in the CDR3. Trimming pared 5 bases from V and 3 bases from J, leaving 9 bases between. CDR3 sequence: CASSISRTDTQYF. The CDR3 DNA follows: TGTGCCAGCAGTATCAGTAGAACAGATACGCAGTATTTT.

This clone was counted once. This rearrangement joins TRBV13 to TRBJ2-2; D is unclear. Trimming left V 0 bases short and J 1 base short, with 6 bases between. Germline V lookup: CDR1 PRHDT, CDR2 FYEKMQ (reference sequence). The CDR3 has 15 amino acids. The CDR3 nucleotides read TGTGCCAGCAGCTTAGGGCAACAGAACACCGGGGAGCTGTTTTTT. It codes for CASSLGQQNTGELFF.

This rearrangement joins TRBV6-5 to TRBJ1-3; D may be TRBD1 (6 bases). CDR3 length: 16 residues. Germline V lookup: CDR1 MNHEY, CDR2 SVGAGI. V lost 2 bases and J 4 bases, leaving 15 bases between the germline ends. The chain's CDR3 is CASSYQQGIGGNTIYF. The CDR3 DNA is TGTGCCAGCAGTTACCAACAGGGAATAGGGGGAAACACCATATATTTT.

This clone has a handful of counts. The chain is built from TRBV6-4 and TRBJ1-1; no definite D call. The CDR3 is 14 amino acids. Per germline, CDR1 MRHNA and CDR2 SNTAGT. V lost 0 bases and J 5 bases, leaving 10 bases between the germline ends. The chain's CDR3 is CASSDSSLGTEAFF. The CDR3 nucleotides are TGTGCCAGCAGTGACTCGAGTTTGGGGACTGAAGCTTTCTTT.

For the CDR3, the DNA is TGTGCCAGCAGCCGACTAGCGGGGAACACCGGGGAGCTGTTTTTT. Protein sequence: CASSRLAGNTGELFF. The chain links TRBV11-2 to TRBJ2-2; 10 bases fit TRBD2. This CDR3 has 15 residues. V trimming: 5 bases; J trimming: 1 base; junction bases outside the gene matches: 1. The germline gives CDR1 SGHAT, CDR2 FQNNGV.

The V call is TRBV7-6, the J call TRBJ2-3; D is uncertain. The CDR3 is 13 residues long. Between the trimmed V and J ends, which lost 5 bases and 3 bases, there was a span of 9 bases. Germline lookup yields CDR1 SGHVS and CDR2 FNYEAQ. The CDR3 region is CASSLSWTDTQYF. The CDR3 DNA follows: TGTGCCAGCAGCCTCAGTTGGACAGATACGCAGTATTTT.

The chain uses TRBV4-1 and TRBJ2-5, with TRBD2 matching over 9 bases. Looked up from germline, CDR1 is MGHRA and CDR2 is YSYEKL. The CDR3 length is 16 residues. Germline trimming cut 3 bases from V and 1 base from J; bases unmatched to any gene: 6. CDR3 protein: CASSHDSGGPQETQYF. CDR3 nucleotides: TGCGCCAGCAGCCATGATAGCGGGGGTCCCCAAGAGACCCAGTACTTC.